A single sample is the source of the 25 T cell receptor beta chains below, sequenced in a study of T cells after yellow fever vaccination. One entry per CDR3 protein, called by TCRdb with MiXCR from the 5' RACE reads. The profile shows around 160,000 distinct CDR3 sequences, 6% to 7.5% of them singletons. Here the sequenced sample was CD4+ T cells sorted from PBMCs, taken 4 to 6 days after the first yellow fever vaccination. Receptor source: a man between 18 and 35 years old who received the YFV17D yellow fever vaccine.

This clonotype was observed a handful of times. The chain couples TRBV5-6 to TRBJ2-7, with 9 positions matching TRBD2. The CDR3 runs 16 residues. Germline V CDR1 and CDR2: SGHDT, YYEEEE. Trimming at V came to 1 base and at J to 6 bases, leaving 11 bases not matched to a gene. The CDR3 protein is CASSLITYGTSIEQYF. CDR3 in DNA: TGTGCCAGCAGCTTGATAACATATGGGACTAGCATCGAGCAGTACTTC.

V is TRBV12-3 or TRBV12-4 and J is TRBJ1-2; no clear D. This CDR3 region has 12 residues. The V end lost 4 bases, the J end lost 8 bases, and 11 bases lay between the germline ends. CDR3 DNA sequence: TGTGCCAGCAGTTCCTCCTGGATCGGCTACACCTTC. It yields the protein CASSSSWIGYTF.

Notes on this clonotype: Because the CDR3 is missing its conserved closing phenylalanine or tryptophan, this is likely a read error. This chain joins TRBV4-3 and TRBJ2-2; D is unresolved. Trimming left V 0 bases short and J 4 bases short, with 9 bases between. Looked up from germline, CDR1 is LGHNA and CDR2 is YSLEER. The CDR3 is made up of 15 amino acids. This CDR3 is CASSQEPWGTGELFL. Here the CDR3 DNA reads TGCGCCAGCAGCCAAGAACCTTGGGGCACCGGGGAGCTGTTTCTT.

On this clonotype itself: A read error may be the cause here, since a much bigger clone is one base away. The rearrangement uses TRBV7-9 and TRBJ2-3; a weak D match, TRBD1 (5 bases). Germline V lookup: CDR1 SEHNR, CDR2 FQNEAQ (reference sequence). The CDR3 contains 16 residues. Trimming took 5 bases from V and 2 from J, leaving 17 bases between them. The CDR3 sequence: CASSPGLAYDTDTQYF. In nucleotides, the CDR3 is TGTGCCAGCAGCCCAGGGTTAGCATATGACACAGATACGCAGTATTTT.

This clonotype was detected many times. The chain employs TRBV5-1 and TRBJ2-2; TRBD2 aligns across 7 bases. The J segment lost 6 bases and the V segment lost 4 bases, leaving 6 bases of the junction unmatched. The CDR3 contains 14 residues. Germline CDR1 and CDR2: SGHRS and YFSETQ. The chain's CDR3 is CASSTRLAAGELFF. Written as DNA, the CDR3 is TGCGCCAGCAGCACAAGACTAGCAGCCGGGGAGCTGTTTTTT.

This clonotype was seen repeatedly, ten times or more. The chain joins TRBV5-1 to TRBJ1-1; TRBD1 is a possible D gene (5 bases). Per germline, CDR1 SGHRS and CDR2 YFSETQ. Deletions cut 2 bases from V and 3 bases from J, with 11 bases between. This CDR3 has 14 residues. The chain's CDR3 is CASSFGVGDTEAFF. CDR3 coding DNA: TGCGCCAGCAGCTTCGGGGTGGGGGACACTGAAGCTTTCTTT.

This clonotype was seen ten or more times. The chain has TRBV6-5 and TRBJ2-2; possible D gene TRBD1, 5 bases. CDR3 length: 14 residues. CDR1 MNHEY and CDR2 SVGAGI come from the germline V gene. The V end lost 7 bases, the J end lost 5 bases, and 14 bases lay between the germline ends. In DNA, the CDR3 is TGTGCCAGCACCCAGGGTGGGTCGACCGGGGAGCTGTTTTTT. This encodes CASTQGGSTGELFF.

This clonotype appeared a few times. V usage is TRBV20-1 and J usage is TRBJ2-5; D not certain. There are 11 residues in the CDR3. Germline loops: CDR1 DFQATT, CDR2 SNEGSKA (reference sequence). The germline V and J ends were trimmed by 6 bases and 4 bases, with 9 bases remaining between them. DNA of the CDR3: TGCAGTGCCACCAAGAGAGAGACCCAGTACTTC. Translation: CSATKRETQYF.

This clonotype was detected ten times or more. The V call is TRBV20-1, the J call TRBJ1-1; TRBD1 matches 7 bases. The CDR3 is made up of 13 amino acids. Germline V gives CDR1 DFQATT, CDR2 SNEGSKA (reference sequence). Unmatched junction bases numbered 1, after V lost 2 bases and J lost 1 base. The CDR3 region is CSARRQGNTEAFF. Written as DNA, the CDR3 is TGCAGTGCTAGACGACAGGGGAACACTGAAGCTTTCTTT.

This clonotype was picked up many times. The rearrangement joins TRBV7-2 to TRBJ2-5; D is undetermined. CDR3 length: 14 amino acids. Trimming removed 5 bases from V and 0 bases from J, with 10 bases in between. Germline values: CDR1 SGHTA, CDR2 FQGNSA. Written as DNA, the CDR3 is TGTGCCAGCAGCACAAGACGGGACCAAGAGACCCAGTACTTC. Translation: CASSTRRDQETQYF.

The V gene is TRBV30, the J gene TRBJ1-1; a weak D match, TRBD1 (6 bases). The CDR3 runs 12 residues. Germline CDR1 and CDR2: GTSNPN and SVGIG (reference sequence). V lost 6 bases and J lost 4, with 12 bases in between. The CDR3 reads CACNQGGTEAFF. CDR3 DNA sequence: TGTGCCTGTAATCAAGGGGGCACTGAAGCTTTCTTT.

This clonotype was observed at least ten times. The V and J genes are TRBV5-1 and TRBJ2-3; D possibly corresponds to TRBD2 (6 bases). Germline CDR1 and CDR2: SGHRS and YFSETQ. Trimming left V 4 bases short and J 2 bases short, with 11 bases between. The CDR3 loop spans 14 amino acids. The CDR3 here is CASSGAGTTDTQYF. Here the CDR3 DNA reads TGCGCCAGCAGCGGCGCGGGGACCACAGATACGCAGTATTTT. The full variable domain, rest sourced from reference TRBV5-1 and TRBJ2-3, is KAGVTQTPRYLIKTRGQQVTLSCSPISGHRSVSWYQQTPGQGLQFLFEYFSETQRNKGNFPGRFSGRQFSNSRSEMNVSTLELGDSALYLCASSGAGTTDTQYFGPGTRLTVL.

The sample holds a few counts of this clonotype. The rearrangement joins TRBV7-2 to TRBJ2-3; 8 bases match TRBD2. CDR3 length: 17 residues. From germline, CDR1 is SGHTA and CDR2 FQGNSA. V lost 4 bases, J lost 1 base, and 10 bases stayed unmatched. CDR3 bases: TGTGCCAGCAGCTCCATTATAGCGGGGATGGGCACAGATACGCAGTATTTT. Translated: CASSSIIAGMGTDTQYF.

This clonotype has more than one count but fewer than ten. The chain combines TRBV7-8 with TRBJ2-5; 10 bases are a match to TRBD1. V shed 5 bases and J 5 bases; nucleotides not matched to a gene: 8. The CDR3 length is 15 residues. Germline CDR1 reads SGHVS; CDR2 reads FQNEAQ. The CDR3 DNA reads TGTGCCAGCAGCCCTACGGGACAGGGGAGGGAGACCCAGTACTTC. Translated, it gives CASSPTGQGRETQYF.

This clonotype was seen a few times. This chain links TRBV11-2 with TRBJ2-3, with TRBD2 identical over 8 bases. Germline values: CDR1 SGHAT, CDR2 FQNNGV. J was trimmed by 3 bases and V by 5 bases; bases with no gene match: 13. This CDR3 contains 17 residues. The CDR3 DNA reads TGTGCCAGCAGCCTGCTTGGGGCGGGGGGTGGAACAGATACGCAGTATTTT. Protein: CASSLLGAGGGTDTQYF.

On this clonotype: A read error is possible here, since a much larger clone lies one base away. The CDR3 region is CTSRSPGQGKEGYTF. CDR3 bases: TGTACCAGCAGATCGCCGGGACAGGGGAAGGAAGGCTACACCTTC. This chain joins TRBV6-1 and TRBJ1-2; 10 bases map to TRBD1. Germline V gene sequence: CDR1 MNHNS, CDR2 SASEGT. This CDR3 has 15 amino acids.

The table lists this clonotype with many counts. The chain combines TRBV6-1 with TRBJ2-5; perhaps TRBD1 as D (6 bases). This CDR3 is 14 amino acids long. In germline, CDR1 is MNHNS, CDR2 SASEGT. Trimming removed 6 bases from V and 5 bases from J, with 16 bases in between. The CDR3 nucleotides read TGTGCCAGCAGAGTACAGGGAGTTAGGGAGACCCAGTACTTC. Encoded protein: CASRVQGVRETQYF.

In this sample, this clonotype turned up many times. The CDR3 nucleotides read TGTGCCACCAGGATACGGGACAGGGGTACAGATACGCAGTATTTT. Its translation is CATRIRDRGTDTQYF. The chain carries TRBV24-1 and TRBJ2-3, with 10 bases aligning to TRBD1. Germline values: CDR1 KGHDR, CDR2 SFDVKD. This CDR3 comprises 15 residues. Trimming at V came to 7 bases and at J to 3 bases, leaving 6 bases not matched to a gene.

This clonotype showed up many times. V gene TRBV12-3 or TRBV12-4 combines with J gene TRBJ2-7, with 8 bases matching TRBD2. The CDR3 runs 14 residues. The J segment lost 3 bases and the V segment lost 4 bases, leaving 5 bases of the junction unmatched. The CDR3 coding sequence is TGTGCCAGCAGTTCGGGGGGGCACTTCTACGAGCAGTACTTC. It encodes CASSSGGHFYEQYF.

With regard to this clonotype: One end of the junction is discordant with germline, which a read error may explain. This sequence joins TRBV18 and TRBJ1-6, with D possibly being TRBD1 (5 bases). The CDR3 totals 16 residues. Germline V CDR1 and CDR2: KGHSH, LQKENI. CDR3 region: CASSPPIGAYKSPLHF. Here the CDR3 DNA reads TGTGCCAGCTCACCACCGATCGGGGCCTATAAATCACCCCTCCACTTT.

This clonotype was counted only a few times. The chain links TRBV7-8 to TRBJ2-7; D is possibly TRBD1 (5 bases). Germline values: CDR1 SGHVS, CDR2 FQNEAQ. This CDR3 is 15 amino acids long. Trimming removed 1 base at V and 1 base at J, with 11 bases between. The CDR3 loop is CASSLDGRGSYEQYV. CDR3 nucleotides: TGTGCCAGCAGCTTAGATGGTAGGGGATCCTACGAGCAGTACGTC.

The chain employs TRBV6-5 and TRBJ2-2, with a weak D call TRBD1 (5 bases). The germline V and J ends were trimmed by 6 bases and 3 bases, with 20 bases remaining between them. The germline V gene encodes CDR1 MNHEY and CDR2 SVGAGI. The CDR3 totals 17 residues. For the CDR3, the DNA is TGTGCCAGCAGCTACGGTTGGACAACCGTCGACACCGGGGAGCTGTTTTTT. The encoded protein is CASSYGWTTVDTGELFF.

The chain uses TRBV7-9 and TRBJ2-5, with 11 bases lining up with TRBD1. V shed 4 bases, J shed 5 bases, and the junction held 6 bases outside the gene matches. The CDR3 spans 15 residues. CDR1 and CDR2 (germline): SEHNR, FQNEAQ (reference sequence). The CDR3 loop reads CASSSGQGAGETQYF. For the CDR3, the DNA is TGTGCCAGCAGCTCCGGACAGGGGGCAGGGGAGACCCAGTACTTC.

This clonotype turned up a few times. In DNA, the CDR3 is TGTGCCAGCAGTTCTCGACCAGGGTCAACTAATGAAAAACTGTTTTTT. The encoded protein is CASSSRPGSTNEKLFF. V and J are TRBV6-5 and TRBJ1-4, with D possibly TRBD1 on 5 matching bases. The germline V gene has CDR1 MNHEY and CDR2 SVGAGI. The V gene lost 4 bases and the J gene lost 0 bases, with 12 bases spanning the gap. This CDR3 comprises 16 residues.

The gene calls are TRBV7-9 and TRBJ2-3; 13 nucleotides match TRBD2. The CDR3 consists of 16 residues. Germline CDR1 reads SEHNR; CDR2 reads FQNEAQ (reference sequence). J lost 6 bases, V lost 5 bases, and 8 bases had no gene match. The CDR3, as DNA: TGTGCCAGCAGCCAGAGGACTAGCGGGGGTGCCGATACGCAGTATTTT. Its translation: CASSQRTSGGADTQYF. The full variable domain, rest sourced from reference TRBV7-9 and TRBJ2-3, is DTGVSQNPRHKITKRGQNVTFRCDPISEHNRLYWYRQTLGQGPEFLTYFQNEAQLEKSRLLSDRFSAERPKGSFSTLEIQRTEQGDSAMYLCASSQRTSGGADTQYFGPGTRLTVL.